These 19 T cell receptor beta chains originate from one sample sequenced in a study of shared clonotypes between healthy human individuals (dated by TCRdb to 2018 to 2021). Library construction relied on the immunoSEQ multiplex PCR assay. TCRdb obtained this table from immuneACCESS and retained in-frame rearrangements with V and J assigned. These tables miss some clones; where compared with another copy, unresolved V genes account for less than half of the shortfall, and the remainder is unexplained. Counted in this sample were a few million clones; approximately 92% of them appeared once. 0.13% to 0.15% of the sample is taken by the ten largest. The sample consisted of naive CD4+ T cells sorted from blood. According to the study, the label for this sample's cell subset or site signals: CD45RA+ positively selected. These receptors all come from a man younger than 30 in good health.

The CDR3 DNA reads TGTGCTAGTGGGCGACTAGTTGAAGATACGCAGTATTTT. Amino acids: CASGRLVEDTQYF. V gene TRBV12-5 combines with J gene TRBJ2-3, with a weak D call TRBD2 (6 bases). V lost 6 bases and J 5 bases, leaving 12 bases between the germline ends. The CDR3 runs to 13 residues. Germline values: CDR1 LGHNT, CDR2 FRNRAP.

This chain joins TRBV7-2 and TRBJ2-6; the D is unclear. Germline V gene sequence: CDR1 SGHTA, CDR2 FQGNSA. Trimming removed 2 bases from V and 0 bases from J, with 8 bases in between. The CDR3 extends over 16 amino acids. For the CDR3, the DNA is TGTGCCAGCAGCTTACCCATATTCTCTGGGGCCAACGTCCTGACTTTC. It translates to CASSLPIFSGANVLTF.

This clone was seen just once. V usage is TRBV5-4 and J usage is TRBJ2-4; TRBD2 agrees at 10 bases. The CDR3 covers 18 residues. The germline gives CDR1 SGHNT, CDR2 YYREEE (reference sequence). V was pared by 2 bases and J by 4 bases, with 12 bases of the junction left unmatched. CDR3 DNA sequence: TGTGCCAGCAGCTTCGGGGGGACGACTAGCGGGCTTAAAAACATTCAGTACTTC. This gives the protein CASSFGGTTSGLKNIQYF.

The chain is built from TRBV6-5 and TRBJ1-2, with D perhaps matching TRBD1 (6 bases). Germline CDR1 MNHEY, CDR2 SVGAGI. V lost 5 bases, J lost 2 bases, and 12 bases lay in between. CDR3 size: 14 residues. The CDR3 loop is CASSPEGGNYGYTF. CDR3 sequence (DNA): TGTGCCAGCAGTCCCGAGGGGGGAAACTATGGCTACACCTTC.

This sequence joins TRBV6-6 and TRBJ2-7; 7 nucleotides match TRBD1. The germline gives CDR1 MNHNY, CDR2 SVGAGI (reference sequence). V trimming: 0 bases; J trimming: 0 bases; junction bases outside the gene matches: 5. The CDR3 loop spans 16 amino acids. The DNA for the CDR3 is TGTGCCAGCAGTTACTCCTCCGGGACAGTCTCCTACGAGCAGTACTTC. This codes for CASSYSSGTVSYEQYF.

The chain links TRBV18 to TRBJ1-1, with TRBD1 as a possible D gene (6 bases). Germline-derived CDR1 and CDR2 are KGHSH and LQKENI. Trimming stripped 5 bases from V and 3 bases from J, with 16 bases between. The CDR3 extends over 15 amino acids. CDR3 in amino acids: CASSSRTASDTEAFF. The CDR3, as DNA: TGTGCCAGCTCATCTAGGACAGCGTCGGACACTGAAGCTTTCTTT.

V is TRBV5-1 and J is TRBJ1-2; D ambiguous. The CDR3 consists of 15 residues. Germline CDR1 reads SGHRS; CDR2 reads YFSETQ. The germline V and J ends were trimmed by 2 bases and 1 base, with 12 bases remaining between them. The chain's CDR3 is CASSLPRPDNYGYTF. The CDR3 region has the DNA TGCGCCAGCAGCTTACCACGACCGGATAACTATGGCTACACCTTC.

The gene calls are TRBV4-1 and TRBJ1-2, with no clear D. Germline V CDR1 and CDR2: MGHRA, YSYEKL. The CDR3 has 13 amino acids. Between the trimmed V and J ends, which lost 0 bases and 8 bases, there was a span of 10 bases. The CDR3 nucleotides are TGCGCCAGCAGCCAAGATAGCGGGATCGGCTACACCTTC. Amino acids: CASSQDSGIGYTF.

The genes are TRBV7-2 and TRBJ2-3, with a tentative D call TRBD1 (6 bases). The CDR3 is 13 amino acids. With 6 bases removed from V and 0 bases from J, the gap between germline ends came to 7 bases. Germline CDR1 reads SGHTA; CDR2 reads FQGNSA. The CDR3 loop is CASRDRSTDTQYF. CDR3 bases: TGTGCCAGCAGGGACAGAAGCACAGATACGCAGTATTTT.

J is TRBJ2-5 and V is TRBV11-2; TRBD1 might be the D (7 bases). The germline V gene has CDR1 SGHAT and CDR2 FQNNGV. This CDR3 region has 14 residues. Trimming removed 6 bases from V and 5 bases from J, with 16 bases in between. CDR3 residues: CASRFGGGGETQYF. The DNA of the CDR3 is TGTGCCAGCAGGTTTGGAGGGGGCGGGGAGACCCAGTACTTC.

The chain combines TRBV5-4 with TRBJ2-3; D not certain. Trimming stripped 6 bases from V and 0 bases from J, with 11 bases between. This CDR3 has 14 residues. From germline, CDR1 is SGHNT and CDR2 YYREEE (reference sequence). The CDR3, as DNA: TGTGCCAGCAACCTTGTTGGTAGCACAGATACGCAGTATTTT. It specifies CASNLVGSTDTQYF.

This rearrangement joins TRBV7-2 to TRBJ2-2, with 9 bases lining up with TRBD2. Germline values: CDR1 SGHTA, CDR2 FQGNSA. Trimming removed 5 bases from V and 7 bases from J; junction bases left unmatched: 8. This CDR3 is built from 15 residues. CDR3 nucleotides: TGTGCCAGCAGCCCGAATAGCGGGAGAGGCGGGGAGCTGTTTTTT. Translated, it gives CASSPNSGRGGELFF. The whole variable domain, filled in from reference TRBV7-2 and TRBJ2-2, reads GAGVSQSPSNKVTEKGKDVELRCDPISGHTALYWYRQSLGQGLEFLIYFQGNSAPDKSGLPSDRFSAERTGGSVSTLTIQRTQQEDSAVYLCASSPNSGRGGELFFGEGSRLTVL.

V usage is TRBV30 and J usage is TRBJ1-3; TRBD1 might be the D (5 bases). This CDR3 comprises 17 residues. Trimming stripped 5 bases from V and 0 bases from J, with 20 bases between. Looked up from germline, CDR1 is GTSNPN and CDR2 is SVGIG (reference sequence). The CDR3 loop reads CAWGPRDGFSSGNTIYF. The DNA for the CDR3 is TGTGCCTGGGGGCCACGGGACGGCTTCAGCTCTGGAAACACCATATATTTT.

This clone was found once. Here the CDR3 DNA reads TGTGCCAGCTCACCACTAGGGACAGGGACCTACGAGCAGTACTTC. This gives the protein CASSPLGTGTYEQYF. The rearrangement links TRBV18 to TRBJ2-7, with 9 bases fitting TRBD1. V lost 1 base, J lost 2 bases, and 3 bases stayed unmatched. The CDR3 loop spans 15 amino acids. Germline V gene data show CDR1 as KGHSH and CDR2 as LQKENI.

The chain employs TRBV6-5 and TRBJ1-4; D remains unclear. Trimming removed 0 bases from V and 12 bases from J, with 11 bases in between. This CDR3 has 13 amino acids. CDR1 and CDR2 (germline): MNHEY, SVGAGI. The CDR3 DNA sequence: TGTGCCAGCAGTTACTCGGGTCCCTTCGAACTGTTTTTT. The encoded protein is CASSYSGPFELFF.

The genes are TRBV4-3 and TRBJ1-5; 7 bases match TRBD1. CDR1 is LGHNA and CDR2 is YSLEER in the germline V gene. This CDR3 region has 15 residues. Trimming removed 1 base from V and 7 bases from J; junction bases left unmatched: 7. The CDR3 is CASSQVRQGSQPQHF. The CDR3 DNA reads TGCGCCAGCAGCCAAGTCCGACAGGGCAGCCAGCCCCAGCATTTT.

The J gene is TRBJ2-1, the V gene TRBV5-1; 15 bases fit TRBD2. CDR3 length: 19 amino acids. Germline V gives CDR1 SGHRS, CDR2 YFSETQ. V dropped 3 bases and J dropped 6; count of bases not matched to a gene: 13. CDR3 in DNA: TGCGCCAGCAGCTACTACGGACTAGCGGGAGGGCCGGGTCTCAATGAGCAGTTCTTC. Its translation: CASSYYGLAGGPGLNEQFF. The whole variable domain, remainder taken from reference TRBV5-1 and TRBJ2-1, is KAGVTQTPRYLIKTRGQQVTLSCSPISGHRSVSWYQQTPGQGLQFLFEYFSETQRNKGNFPGRFSGRQFSNSRSEMNVSTLELGDSALYLCASSYYGLAGGPGLNEQFFGPGTRLTVL.

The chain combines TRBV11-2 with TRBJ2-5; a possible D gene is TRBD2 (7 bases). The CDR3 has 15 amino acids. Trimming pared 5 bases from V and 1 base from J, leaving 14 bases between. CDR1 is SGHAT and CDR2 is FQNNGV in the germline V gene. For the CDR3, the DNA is TGTGCCAGCAGCCGGGGGGCAGGGCTCCAAGAGACCCAGTACTTC. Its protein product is CASSRGAGLQETQYF.

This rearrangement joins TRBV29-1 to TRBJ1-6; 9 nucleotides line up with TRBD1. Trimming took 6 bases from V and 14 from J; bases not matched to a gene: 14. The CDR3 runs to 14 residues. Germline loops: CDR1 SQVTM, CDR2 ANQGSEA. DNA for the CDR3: TGCAGCGTAGATACCGGGACAGGGTCTTTCACCCTCCACTTT. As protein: CSVDTGTGSFTLHF.